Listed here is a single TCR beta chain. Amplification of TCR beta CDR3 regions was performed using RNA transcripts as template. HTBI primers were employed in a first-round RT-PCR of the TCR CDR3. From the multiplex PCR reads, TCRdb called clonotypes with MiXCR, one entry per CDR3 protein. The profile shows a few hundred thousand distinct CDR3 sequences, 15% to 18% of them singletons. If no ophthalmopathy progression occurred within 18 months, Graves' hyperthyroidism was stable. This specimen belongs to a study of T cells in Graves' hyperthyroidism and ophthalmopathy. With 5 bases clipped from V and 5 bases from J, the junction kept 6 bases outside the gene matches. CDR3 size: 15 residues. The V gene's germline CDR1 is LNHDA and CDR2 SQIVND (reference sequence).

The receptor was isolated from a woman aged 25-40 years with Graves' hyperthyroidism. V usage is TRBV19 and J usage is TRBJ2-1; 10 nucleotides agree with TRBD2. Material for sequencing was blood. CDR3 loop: CASSALAGAHNEQFF. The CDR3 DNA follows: TGTGCCAGTAGTGCCCTAGCGGGAGCGCACAATGAGCAGTTCTTC.